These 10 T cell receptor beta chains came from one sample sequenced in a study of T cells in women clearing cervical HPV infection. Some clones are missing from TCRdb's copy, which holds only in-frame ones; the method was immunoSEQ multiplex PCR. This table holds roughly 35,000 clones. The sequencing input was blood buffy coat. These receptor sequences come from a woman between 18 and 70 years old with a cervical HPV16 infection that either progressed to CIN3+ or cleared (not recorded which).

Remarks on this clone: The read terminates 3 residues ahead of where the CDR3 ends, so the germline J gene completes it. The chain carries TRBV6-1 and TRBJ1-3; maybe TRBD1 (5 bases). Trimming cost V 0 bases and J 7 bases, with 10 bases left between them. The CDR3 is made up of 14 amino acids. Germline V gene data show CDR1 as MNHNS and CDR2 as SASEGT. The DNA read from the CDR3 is TGTGCCAGCAGTGAAGCAGGCAGGGTTAACACC. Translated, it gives CASSEAGRVNT. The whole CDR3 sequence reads CASSEAGRVNTIYF.

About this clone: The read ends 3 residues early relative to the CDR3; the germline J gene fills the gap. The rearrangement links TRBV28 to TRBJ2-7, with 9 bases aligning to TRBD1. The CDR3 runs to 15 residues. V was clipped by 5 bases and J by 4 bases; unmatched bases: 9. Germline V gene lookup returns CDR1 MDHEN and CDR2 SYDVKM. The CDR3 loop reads CASSIPGTGWYEQYF. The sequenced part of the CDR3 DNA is TGTGCCAGCAGTATACCCGGGACAGGGTGGTACGAG.

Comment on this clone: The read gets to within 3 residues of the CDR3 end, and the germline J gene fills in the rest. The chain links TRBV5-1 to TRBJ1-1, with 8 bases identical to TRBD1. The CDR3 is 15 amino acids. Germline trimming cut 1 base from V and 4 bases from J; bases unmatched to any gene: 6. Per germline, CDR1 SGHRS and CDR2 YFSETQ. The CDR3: CASSLSRDRPTEAFF. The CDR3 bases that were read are TGCGCCAGCAGCTTGAGTCGGGACAGGCCCACTGAA.

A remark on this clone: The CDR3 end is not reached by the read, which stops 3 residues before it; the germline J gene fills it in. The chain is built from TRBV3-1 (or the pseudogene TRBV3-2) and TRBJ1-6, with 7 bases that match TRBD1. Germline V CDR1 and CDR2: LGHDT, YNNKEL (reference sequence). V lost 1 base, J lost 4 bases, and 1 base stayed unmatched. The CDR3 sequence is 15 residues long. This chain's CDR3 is CASSQGDSYNSPLHF. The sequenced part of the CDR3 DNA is TGTGCCAGCAGCCAAGGGGACAGTTATAATTCACCC.

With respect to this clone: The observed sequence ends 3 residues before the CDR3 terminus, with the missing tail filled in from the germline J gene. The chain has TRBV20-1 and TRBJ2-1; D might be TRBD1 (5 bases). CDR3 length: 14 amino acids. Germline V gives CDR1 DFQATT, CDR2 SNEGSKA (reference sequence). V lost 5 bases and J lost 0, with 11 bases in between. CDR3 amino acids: CSAQDRTSYNEQFF. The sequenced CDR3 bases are TGCAGTGCTCAAGACAGAACCTCCTACAATGAG.

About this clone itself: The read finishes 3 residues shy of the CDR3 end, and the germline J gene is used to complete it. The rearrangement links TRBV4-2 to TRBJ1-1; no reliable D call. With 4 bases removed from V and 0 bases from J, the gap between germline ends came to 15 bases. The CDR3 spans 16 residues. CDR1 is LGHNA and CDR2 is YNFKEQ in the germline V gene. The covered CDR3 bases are TGTGCCAGCAGCCCGCAGGAGAACTCTATGAACACTGAA. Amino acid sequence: CASSPQENSMNTE. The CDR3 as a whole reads CASSPQENSMNTEAFF.

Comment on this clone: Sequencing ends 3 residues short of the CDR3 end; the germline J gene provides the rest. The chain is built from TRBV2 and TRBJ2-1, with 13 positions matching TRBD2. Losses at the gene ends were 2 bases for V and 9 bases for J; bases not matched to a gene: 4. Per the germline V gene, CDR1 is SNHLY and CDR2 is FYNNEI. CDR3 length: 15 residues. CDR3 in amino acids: CASSETSGGASEQFF. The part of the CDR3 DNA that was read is TGTGCCAGCAGTGAAACTAGCGGGGGGGCCAGTGAG. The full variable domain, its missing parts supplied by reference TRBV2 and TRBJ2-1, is EPEVTQTPSHQVTQMGQEVILRCVPISNHLYFYWYRQILGQKVEFLVSFYNNEISEKSEIFDDQFSVERPDGSNFTLKIRSTKLEDSAMYFCASSETSGGASEQFFGPGTRLTVL.

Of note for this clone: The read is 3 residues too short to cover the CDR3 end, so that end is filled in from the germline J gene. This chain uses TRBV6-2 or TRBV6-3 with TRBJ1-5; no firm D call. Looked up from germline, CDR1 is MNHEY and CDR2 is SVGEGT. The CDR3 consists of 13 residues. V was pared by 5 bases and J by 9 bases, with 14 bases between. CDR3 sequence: CASSVSATRPQHF. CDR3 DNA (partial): TGTGCCAGCAGTGTTTCTGCAACACGGCCC.

The sequenced CDR3 bases are TGTGCCAGCAGCTTAAATGGACAGGTAGGGGGCGAG. Its protein product is CASSLNGQVGGE. The whole CDR3 is CASSLNGQVGGEQYF. The chain is built from TRBV7-3 and TRBJ2-7; 7 positions match TRBD1. Read coverage stops 3 residues before the CDR3 terminus; the germline J gene supplies the remainder. This CDR3 is 15 amino acids long. After removal of 1 base from V and 6 bases from J, the junction contained 9 bases not matched to a gene. Looked up from germline, CDR1 is SGHTA and CDR2 is FQGTGA.

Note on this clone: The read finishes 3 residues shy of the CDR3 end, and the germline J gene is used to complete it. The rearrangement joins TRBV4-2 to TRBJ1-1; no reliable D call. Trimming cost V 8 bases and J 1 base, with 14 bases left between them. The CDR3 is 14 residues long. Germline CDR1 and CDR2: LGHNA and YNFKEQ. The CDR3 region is CASAGLFSNTEAFF. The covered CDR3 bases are TGTGCCAGCGCAGGATTATTCTCGAACACTGAA.